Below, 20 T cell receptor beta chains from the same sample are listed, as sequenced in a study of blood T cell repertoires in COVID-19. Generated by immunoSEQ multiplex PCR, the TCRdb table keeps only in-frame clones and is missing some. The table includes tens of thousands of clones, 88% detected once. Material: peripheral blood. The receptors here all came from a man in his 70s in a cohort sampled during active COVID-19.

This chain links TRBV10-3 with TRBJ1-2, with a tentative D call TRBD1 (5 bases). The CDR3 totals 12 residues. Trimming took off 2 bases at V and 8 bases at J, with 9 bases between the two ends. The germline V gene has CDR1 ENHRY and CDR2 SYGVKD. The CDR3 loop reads CAISERGEGYTF. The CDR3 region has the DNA TGTGCCATCAGTGAGAGGGGTGAGGGCTACACCTTC.

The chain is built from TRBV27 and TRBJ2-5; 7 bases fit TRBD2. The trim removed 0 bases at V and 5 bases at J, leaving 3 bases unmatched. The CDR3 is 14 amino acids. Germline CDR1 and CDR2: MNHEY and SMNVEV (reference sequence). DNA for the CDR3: TGTGCCAGCAGTTTATCTGGGGGAGGGGAGACCCAGTACTTC. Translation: CASSLSGGGETQYF.

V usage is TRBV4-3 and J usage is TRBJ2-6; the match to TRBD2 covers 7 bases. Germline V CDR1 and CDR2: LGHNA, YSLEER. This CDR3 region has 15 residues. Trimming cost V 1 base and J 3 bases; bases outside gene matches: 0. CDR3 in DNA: TGCGCCAGCAGCCAAGGCGGGGGTGGGGCCAACGTCCTGACTTTC. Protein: CASSQGGGGANVLTF.

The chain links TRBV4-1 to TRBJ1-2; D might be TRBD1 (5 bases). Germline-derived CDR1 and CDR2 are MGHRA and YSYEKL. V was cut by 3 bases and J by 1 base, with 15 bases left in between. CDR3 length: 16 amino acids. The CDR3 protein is CASSHVLIQGNYGYTF. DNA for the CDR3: TGCGCCAGCAGCCACGTACTTATTCAGGGTAACTATGGCTACACCTTC.

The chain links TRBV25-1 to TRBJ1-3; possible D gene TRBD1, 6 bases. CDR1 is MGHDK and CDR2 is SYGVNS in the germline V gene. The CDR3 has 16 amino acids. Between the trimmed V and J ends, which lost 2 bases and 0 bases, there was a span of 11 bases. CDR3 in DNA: TGTGCCAGCAGTGAAGACAGGCTACTCTCTGGAAACACCATATATTTT. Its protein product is CASSEDRLLSGNTIYF.

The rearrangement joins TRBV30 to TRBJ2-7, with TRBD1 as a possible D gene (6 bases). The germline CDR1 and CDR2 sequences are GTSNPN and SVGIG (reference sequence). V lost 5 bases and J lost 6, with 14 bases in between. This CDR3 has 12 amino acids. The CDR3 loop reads CAWEQGPGEQYF. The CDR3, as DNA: TGTGCCTGGGAACAGGGCCCCGGCGAGCAGTACTTC.

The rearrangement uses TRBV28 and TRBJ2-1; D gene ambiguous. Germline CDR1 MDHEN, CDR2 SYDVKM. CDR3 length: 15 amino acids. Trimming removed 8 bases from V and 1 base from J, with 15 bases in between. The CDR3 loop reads CASAPHPRSYNEQFF. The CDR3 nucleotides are TGTGCCAGCGCCCCACATCCCAGATCCTACAATGAGCAGTTCTTC.

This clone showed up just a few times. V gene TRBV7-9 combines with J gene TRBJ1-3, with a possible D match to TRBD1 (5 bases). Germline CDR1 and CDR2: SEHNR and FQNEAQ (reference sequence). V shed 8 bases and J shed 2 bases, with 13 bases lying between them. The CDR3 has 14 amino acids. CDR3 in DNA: TGTGCCAGCCAAACGGGGGGTGCTGGAAACACCATATATTTT. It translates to CASQTGGAGNTIYF.

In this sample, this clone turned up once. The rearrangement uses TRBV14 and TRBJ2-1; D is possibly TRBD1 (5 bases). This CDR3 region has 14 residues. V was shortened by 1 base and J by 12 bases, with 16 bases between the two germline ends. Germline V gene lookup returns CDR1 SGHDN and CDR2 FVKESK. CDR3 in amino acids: CASSQVAGIGGQFF. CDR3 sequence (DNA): TGTGCCAGCAGCCAAGTGGCAGGGATAGGTGGGCAGTTCTTC.

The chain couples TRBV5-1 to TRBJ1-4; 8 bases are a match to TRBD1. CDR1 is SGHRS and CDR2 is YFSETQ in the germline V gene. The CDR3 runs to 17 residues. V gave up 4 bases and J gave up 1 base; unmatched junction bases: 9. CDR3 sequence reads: CASSLGPQGGTNEKLFF. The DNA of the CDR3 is TGCGCCAGCAGCCTGGGGCCACAGGGGGGAACTAATGAAAAACTGTTTTTT.

The DNA for the CDR3 is TGTGCCAGCAGTCCAAGGACAGGGGGGCAGTACTTC. Amino acid sequence: CASSPRTGGQYF. The rearrangement links TRBV27 to TRBJ2-7; 10 nucleotides match TRBD1. Germline assignment: CDR1 MNHEY and CDR2 SMNVEV (reference sequence). Unmatched junction bases numbered 4, after V lost 5 bases and J lost 9 bases. The CDR3 has 12 residues.

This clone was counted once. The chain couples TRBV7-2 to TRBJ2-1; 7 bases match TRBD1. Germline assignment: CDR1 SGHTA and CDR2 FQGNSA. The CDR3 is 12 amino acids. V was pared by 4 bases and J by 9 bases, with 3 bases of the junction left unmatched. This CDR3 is CASSYTGVEQFF. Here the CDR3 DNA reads TGTGCCAGCAGCTACACAGGGGTTGAGCAGTTCTTC.

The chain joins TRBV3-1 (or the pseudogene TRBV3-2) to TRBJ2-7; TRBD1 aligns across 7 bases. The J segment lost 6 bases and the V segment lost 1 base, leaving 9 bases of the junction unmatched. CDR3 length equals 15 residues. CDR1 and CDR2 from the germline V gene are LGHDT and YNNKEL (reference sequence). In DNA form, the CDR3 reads TGTGCCAGCAGCCAAGTAAGCCACAGGGGCGCCGAGCAGTACTTC. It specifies CASSQVSHRGAEQYF.

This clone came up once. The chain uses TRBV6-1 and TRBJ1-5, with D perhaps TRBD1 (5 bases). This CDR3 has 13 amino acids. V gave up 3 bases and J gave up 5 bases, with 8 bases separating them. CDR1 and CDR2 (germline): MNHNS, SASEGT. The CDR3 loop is CASSDREDQPQHF. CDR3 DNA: TGTGCCAGCAGTGACAGGGAAGATCAGCCCCAGCATTTT.

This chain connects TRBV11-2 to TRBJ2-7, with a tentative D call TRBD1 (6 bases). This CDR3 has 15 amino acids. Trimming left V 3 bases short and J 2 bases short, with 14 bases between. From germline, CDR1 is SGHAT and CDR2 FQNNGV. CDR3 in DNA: TGTGCCAGCAGCTTTGGTAGGACAGACCCCTACGAGCAGTACTTC. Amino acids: CASSFGRTDPYEQYF. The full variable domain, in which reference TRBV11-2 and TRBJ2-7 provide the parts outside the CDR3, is EAGVAQSPRYKIIEKRQSVAFWCNPISGHATLYWYQQILGQGPKLLIQFQNNGVVDDSQLPKDRFSAERLKGVDSTLKIQPAKLEDSAVYLCASSFGRTDPYEQYFGPGTRLTVT.

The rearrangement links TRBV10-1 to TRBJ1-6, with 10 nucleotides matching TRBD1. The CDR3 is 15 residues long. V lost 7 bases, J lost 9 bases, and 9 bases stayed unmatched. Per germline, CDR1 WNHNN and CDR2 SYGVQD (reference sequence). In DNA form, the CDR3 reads TGCGCCAGCAAACGGGACAGGGGCACTGGTTCACCCCTCCACTTT. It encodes CASKRDRGTGSPLHF.

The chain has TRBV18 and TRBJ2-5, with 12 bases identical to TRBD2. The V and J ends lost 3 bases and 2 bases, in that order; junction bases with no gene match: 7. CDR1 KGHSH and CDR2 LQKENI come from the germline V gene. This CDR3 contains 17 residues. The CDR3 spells CASSPLTSGSPQETQYF. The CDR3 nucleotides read TGTGCCAGCTCACCTTTGACTAGCGGGAGCCCTCAAGAGACCCAGTACTTC.

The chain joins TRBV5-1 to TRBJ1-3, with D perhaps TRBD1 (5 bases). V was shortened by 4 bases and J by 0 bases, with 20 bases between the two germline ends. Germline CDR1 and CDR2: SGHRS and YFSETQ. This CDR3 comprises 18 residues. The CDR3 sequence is CASSPGGAGRPSGNTIYF. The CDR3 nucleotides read TGCGCCAGCAGCCCGGGGGGAGCAGGGCGCCCCTCTGGAAACACCATATATTTT. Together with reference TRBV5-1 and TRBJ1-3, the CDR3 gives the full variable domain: KAGVTQTPRYLIKTRGQQVTLSCSPISGHRSVSWYQQTPGQGLQFLFEYFSETQRNKGNFPGRFSGRQFSNSRSEMNVSTLELGDSALYLCASSPGGAGRPSGNTIYFGEGSWLTVV.

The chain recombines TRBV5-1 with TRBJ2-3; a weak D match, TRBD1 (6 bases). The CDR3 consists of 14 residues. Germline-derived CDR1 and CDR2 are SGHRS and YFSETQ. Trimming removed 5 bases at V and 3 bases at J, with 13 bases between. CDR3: CASSTTGGTDTQYF. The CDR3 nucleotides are TGCGCCAGCAGTACGACAGGTGGGACAGATACGCAGTATTTT.

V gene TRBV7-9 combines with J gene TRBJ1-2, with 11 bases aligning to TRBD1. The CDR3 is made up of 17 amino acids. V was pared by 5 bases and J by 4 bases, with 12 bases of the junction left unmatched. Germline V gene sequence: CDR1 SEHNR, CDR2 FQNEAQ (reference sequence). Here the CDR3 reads CASSTRGTGGDFYGYTF. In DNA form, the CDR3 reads TGTGCCAGCAGCACCCGCGGGACAGGGGGAGATTTCTATGGCTACACCTTC. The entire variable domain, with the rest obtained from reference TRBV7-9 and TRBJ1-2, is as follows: DTGVSQNPRHKITKRGQNVTFRCDPISEHNRLYWYRQTLGQGPEFLTYFQNEAQLEKSRLLSDRFSAERPKGSFSTLEIQRTEQGDSAMYLCASSTRGTGGDFYGYTFGSGTRLTVV.